The next 13 T cell receptor beta chains were all read from a single sample in a study of blood T cell repertoires in COVID-19. The protocol was immunoSEQ multiplex PCR, while the TCRdb copy is restricted to in-frame clones and leaves out a portion. The sample records under 250,000 clones, 82% being singletons. What was sequenced was peripheral blood. These receptors all stem from a woman in her 70s with COVID-19, enrolled during active disease.

This clone showed up just a few times. The chain combines TRBV28 with TRBJ1-1; 8 bases agree with TRBD1. The trim removed 5 bases at V and 2 bases at J, leaving 7 bases unmatched. The CDR3 length is 15 residues. The germline gives CDR1 MDHEN, CDR2 SYDVKM. CDR3 DNA: TGTGCCAGCAGTCCTGTGGACAGGGCCAACACTGAAGCTTTCTTT. Its translation: CASSPVDRANTEAFF.

This chain links TRBV19 with TRBJ2-7; 10 bases match TRBD2. V was clipped by 5 bases and J by 7 bases; unmatched bases: 11. The CDR3 spans 15 residues. Germline assignment: CDR1 LNHDA and CDR2 SQIVND (reference sequence). CDR3 in amino acids: CASSSLGLAEGEQYF. In DNA form, the CDR3 reads TGTGCCAGTAGTTCCCTCGGACTAGCGGAGGGGGAGCAGTACTTC.

This sequence joins TRBV7-2 and TRBJ2-5; tentative D call: TRBD2 (6 bases). From germline, CDR1 is SGHTA and CDR2 FQGNSA. V was pared by 1 base and J by 2 bases, with 8 bases between. CDR3 length: 14 amino acids. The CDR3 spells CASSLGGVQETQYF. The DNA of the CDR3 is TGTGCCAGCAGCTTAGGCGGGGTTCAAGAGACCCAGTACTTC.

The chain has TRBV11-1 and TRBJ2-1; TRBD2 matches 10 bases. CDR1 is SGHAT, CDR2 FQDESV, per germline (reference sequence). The trim removed 4 bases at V and 3 bases at J, leaving 6 bases unmatched. CDR3 length: 16 residues. CDR3 loop: CASSSPGLARYNEQFF. The DNA for the CDR3 is TGTGCCAGCAGCTCACCGGGACTAGCGCGCTACAATGAGCAGTTCTTC.

This chain joins TRBV4-3 and TRBJ1-4; 7 bases are shared with TRBD1. From germline, CDR1 is LGHNA and CDR2 YSLEER. V shed 5 bases, J shed 5 bases, and the junction held 8 bases outside the gene matches. This CDR3 contains 15 residues. This CDR3 reads CASSESGTANEKLFF. In DNA, the CDR3 is TGCGCCAGCAGCGAGTCCGGGACAGCAAATGAAAAACTGTTTTTT.

In this sample, this clone turned up once. The chain combines TRBV27 with TRBJ2-4; no firm D call. CDR1 is MNHEY, CDR2 SMNVEV, per germline (reference sequence). Trimming removed 5 bases at V and 0 bases at J, with 11 bases between. The CDR3 has 15 residues. The CDR3, as DNA: TGTGCCAGCAGTCCCTCCCAGATAGCCAAAAACATTCAGTACTTC. Protein: CASSPSQIAKNIQYF.

In its sample, this clone was seen once. V usage is TRBV19 and J usage is TRBJ1-1; possible D gene TRBD1, 5 bases. V dropped 3 bases and J dropped 5 bases, with 13 bases sitting between them. In germline, CDR1 is LNHDA, CDR2 SQIVND (reference sequence). There are 14 residues in the CDR3. CDR3 sequence: CASSIDSGRTEAFF. The CDR3 coding sequence is TGTGCCAGTAGTATTGACAGTGGACGAACTGAAGCTTTCTTT.

The chain recombines TRBV28 with TRBJ1-5, with a tentative D call TRBD1 (6 bases). CDR1 and CDR2 (germline): MDHEN, SYDVKM. The CDR3 has 17 residues. Trimming removed 2 bases from V and 6 bases from J, with 20 bases in between. Here the CDR3 DNA reads TGTGCCAGCAGTTTAGGGGCAGCGGGACAAAGTAGTCAGCCCCAGCATTTT. This encodes CASSLGAAGQSSQPQHF.

In DNA, the CDR3 is TGTGCCAGCAGTTTATCTTCGACAGGGTGGGAAAAACTGTTTTTT. As protein: CASSLSSTGWEKLFF. The V call is TRBV27, the J call TRBJ1-4; TRBD1 aligns across 7 bases. Germline lookup yields CDR1 MNHEY and CDR2 SMNVEV (reference sequence). This CDR3 is 15 amino acids long. Germline trimming cut 0 bases from V and 8 bases from J; bases unmatched to any gene: 6.

V gene TRBV7-9 combines with J gene TRBJ1-2; D is undetermined. CDR3 length: 14 amino acids. Looked up from germline, CDR1 is SEHNR and CDR2 is FQNEAQ (reference sequence). V lost 3 bases to trimming and J lost 4 bases, with 12 bases between them. The CDR3 DNA reads TGTGCCAGCAGCTTGACGGGAATGCTCTATGGCTACACCTTC. Translation: CASSLTGMLYGYTF.

The chain uses TRBV24-1 and TRBJ1-2; possible D gene TRBD1, 6 bases. This CDR3 region has 13 residues. V was clipped by 2 bases and J by 8 bases, with 11 bases between them. CDR1 is KGHDR, CDR2 SFDVKD, per germline. CDR3 in DNA: TGTGCCACCAGTGATTCAACAGGGTGGGGCTACACCTTC. Translation: CATSDSTGWGYTF.

The chain joins TRBV7-2 to TRBJ2-4; D uncertain. Between the trimmed V and J ends, which lost 4 bases and 1 base, there was a span of 14 bases. Germline lookup yields CDR1 SGHTA and CDR2 FQGNSA. The CDR3 has 16 residues. CDR3 DNA: TGTGCCAGCAGCTATTTCGTTAAGAGTGCCAAAAACATTCAGTACTTC. It is translated as CASSYFVKSAKNIQYF.

This clone was seen more than once but under ten times. The chain joins TRBV9 to TRBJ1-3, with 8 nucleotides matching TRBD1. Germline V gives CDR1 SGDLS, CDR2 YYNGEE. Trimming removed 0 bases from V and 3 bases from J; junction bases left unmatched: 11. CDR3 length equals 18 residues. The CDR3 region is CASSVGGSSGGVGNTIYF. In nucleotides, the CDR3 is TGTGCCAGCAGCGTAGGAGGTAGTTCAGGGGGCGTTGGAAACACCATATATTTT.